This T cell receptor (beta chain) was captured in a study of blood T cell repertoires in COVID-19. On the study more broadly: Whether acute or convalescent, the COVID-19 samples came from the United States, Italy and Spain.

Germline-derived CDR1 and CDR2 are SGHKS and YYEKEE (reference sequence). Trimming cost V 4 bases and J 6 bases; bases outside gene matches: 10. This CDR3 spans 14 amino acids. Study processing details: Estimation of nucleated cell counts relied on the amplification of reference gene primers. TCRdb's table, derived via immunoSEQ multiplex PCR, lists solely in-frame clones and lacks some. The V and J calls and clone size were taken over from that table, and D and trimming were inferred from the DNA. The sample holds 310,000 or so clones, 75% to 90% seen once. This TCR came from a woman aged 45-60 years who had recovered from COVID-19. The V and J genes are TRBV5-5 and TRBJ2-7; 7 bases are shared with TRBD2. Sequences were obtained from peripheral blood. The CDR3 is CASSLAAWGREQYF. The CDR3 nucleotides are TGTGCCAGCAGCCTAGCGGCATGGGGCCGCGAGCAGTACTTC. Looking up the rest from reference TRBV5-5 and TRBJ2-7 gives the full variable domain: DAGVTQSPTHLIKTRGQQVTLRCSPISGHKSVSWYQQVLGQGPQFIFQYYEKEERGRGNFPDRFSARQFPNYSSELNVNALLLGDSALYLCASSLAAWGREQYFGPGTRLTVT.